The 18 T cell receptor beta chains presented below share a single source sample, sequenced in a study of cytomegalovirus exposure and HLA in healthy donors. With 60 Vbeta and 13 Jbeta primers, the PCR was carried out. Only in-frame clones appear in the TCRdb table, and some are missing; sequencing was by immunoSEQ multiplex PCR. The sample includes 110,000 to 150,000 clones, 60% to 80% of them seen just once. The specimen sequenced was PBMCs. These TCRs come from a woman under 40 in good health and CMV-seronegative.

The chain uses TRBV7-6 and TRBJ2-7, with TRBD2 as a possible D gene (6 bases). From germline, CDR1 is SGHVS and CDR2 FNYEAQ. This CDR3 region has 12 residues. V was trimmed by 6 bases and J by 7 bases, leaving 13 bases between them. This chain's CDR3 is CASSAVGGEQYF. CDR3 DNA: TGTGCCAGCAGTGCTGTGGGGGGAGAGCAGTACTTC.

This rearrangement joins TRBV2 to TRBJ2-5; 9 bases line up with TRBD1. J was trimmed by 4 bases and V by 6 bases; bases with no gene match: 12. CDR1 and CDR2 from the germline V gene are SNHLY and FYNNEI. The CDR3 extends over 16 amino acids. The CDR3 DNA reads TGTGCCAGCAGGTTACTACAGGGGGCTAGTGGAGAGACCCAGTACTTC. It is translated as CASRLLQGASGETQYF.

The chain recombines TRBV5-1 with TRBJ2-7; D is ambiguous. The CDR3 extends over 13 amino acids. The germline V gene has CDR1 SGHRS and CDR2 YFSETQ. Between the trimmed V and J ends, which lost 0 bases and 5 bases, there was a span of 9 bases. CDR3 in DNA: TGCGCCAGCAGCTTGGAACAGTGGCACGAGCAGTACTTC. Translating it yields CASSLEQWHEQYF.

J is TRBJ1-5 and V is TRBV27; 8 bases match TRBD1. Trimming took 2 bases from V and 7 from J; bases not matched to a gene: 7. CDR3 size: 15 residues. Germline V lookup: CDR1 MNHEY, CDR2 SMNVEV (reference sequence). CDR3 region: CASSLHGTGQQPQHF. CDR3 in DNA: TGTGCCAGCAGTTTACATGGGACAGGTCAACAGCCCCAGCATTTT.

The V gene is TRBV4-3, the J gene TRBJ2-1, with TRBD1 matching 10 bases. V lost 3 bases and J lost 7; bases outside the gene matches: 3. Germline CDR1 LGHNA, CDR2 YSLEER. The CDR3 has 14 residues. The CDR3 region has the DNA TGCGCCAGCAGCCAGGGACAGGGGATGAATGAGCAGTTCTTC. Translation: CASSQGQGMNEQFF.

The rearrangement uses TRBV5-1 and TRBJ2-1; 10 bases map to TRBD1. This CDR3 spans 16 amino acids. Germline V gene lookup returns CDR1 SGHRS and CDR2 YFSETQ. J was trimmed by 7 bases and V by 0 bases; bases with no gene match: 7. CDR3 loop: CASSLAATGGPNEQFF. CDR3 in DNA: TGCGCCAGCAGCTTGGCAGCGACAGGGGGCCCGAATGAGCAGTTCTTC.

In this sample, this clone turned up once. The chain combines TRBV5-4 with TRBJ2-5; no clear D gene. Germline V gives CDR1 SGHNT, CDR2 YYREEE (reference sequence). This CDR3 comprises 13 residues. Deletions cut 2 bases from V and 4 bases from J, with 9 bases between. CDR3 in DNA: TGTGCCAGCAGCTTCCGTAGAGGAGAGACCCAGTACTTC. It translates to CASSFRRGETQYF. Full variable domain (remainder filled in from reference TRBV5-4 and TRBJ2-5): ETGVTQSPTHLIKTRGQQVTLRCSSQSGHNTVSWYQQALGQGPQFIFQYYREEENGRGNFPPRFSGLQFPNYSSELNVNALELDDSALYLCASSFRRGETQYFGPGTRLLVL.

The chain is built from TRBV6-5 and TRBJ2-7; TRBD1 agrees at 10 bases. In germline, CDR1 is MNHEY, CDR2 SVGAGI. After removal of 6 bases from V and 4 bases from J, the junction contained 9 bases not matched to a gene. This CDR3 comprises 15 residues. CDR3 amino acids: CASRLRGTGVYEQYF. In DNA form, the CDR3 reads TGTGCCAGCAGACTGAGAGGGACAGGGGTTTACGAGCAGTACTTC.

The chain couples TRBV5-1 to TRBJ1-1; no reliable D call. CDR1 SGHRS and CDR2 YFSETQ come from the germline V gene. The CDR3 covers 14 residues. The germline V and J ends were trimmed by 1 base and 1 base, with 8 bases remaining between them. CDR3 protein: CASSLIPKNTEAFF. The CDR3 bases are TGCGCCAGCAGCTTGATTCCAAAGAACACTGAAGCTTTCTTT.

This clone was seen once. The J gene is TRBJ2-1, the V gene TRBV21-1; the table's D call of TRBD2 was not tested on the DNA. TRBV21-1 is termed a pseudogene. The CDR3 loop spans 17 amino acids. CDR3 residues: CASSPGRAGGDYNEQFF. The DNA for the CDR3 is TGTGCCAGCAGCCCCGGGCGGGCGGGGGGTGACTACAATGAGCAGTTCTTC.

The chain carries TRBV7-3 and TRBJ1-1; the match to TRBD1 covers 7 bases. V was pared by 5 bases and J by 5 bases, with 8 bases of the junction left unmatched. CDR1 and CDR2 from the germline V gene are SGHTA and FQGTGA. This CDR3 region has 14 residues. This CDR3 reads CASSATGMGTEAFF. The DNA for the CDR3 is TGTGCCAGCAGCGCGACAGGGATGGGGACTGAAGCTTTCTTT.

The rearrangement links TRBV6-1 to TRBJ1-5; no clear D gene. This CDR3 region has 14 residues. CDR1 is MNHNS and CDR2 is SASEGT in the germline V gene. The germline V and J ends were trimmed by 6 bases and 2 bases, with 11 bases remaining between them. CDR3 residues: CASSVGLGNQPQHF. CDR3 DNA: TGTGCCAGCAGCGTCGGACTTGGCAATCAGCCCCAGCATTTT.

The genes are TRBV4-2 and TRBJ1-1, with TRBD1 matching over 9 bases. This CDR3 has 15 amino acids. Per germline, CDR1 LGHNA and CDR2 YNFKEQ. The V segment lost 3 bases and the J segment 6 bases; nucleotides outside the gene matches: 8. The CDR3 region is CASSQMDRGTAEAFF. The CDR3 DNA follows: TGTGCCAGCAGCCAGATGGACAGGGGCACGGCTGAAGCTTTCTTT.

The gene calls are TRBV19 and TRBJ2-7; tentative D call: TRBD1 (5 bases). The CDR3 length is 15 residues. Between the trimmed V and J ends, which lost 6 bases and 1 base, there was a span of 16 bases. The germline V gene encodes CDR1 LNHDA and CDR2 SQIVND (reference sequence). Here the CDR3 reads CASSKGQGNSYEQYF. In DNA form, the CDR3 reads TGTGCCAGTAGCAAAGGACAAGGGAATTCCTACGAGCAGTACTTC.

The rearrangement joins TRBV5-6 to TRBJ1-3; D may be TRBD1 (5 bases). Germline V lookup: CDR1 SGHDT, CDR2 YYEEEE. The length of the CDR3 is 15 residues. The germline V and J ends were trimmed by 2 bases and 0 bases, with 9 bases remaining between them. The CDR3 loop is CASSFRGISGNTIYF. DNA for the CDR3: TGTGCCAGCAGCTTCCGGGGGATCTCTGGAAACACCATATATTTT.

This chain uses TRBV6-6 with TRBJ1-2; TRBD1 agrees at 9 bases. J lost 5 bases, V lost 5 bases, and 6 bases had no gene match. The CDR3 contains 14 residues. Germline-derived CDR1 and CDR2 are MNHNY and SVGAGI (reference sequence). The CDR3 bases are TGTGCCAGCAGTGCTTCACAGGGGGCATATGGCTACACCTTC. As protein: CASSASQGAYGYTF.

CDR3 protein: CASSQDRAGGKPQHF. The CDR3 coding sequence is TGTGCCAGCAGCCAAGACAGGGCGGGAGGGAAGCCCCAGCATTTT. This chain joins TRBV13 and TRBJ1-5, with 7 bases aligning to TRBD1. The CDR3 contains 15 residues. Germline loops: CDR1 PRHDT, CDR2 FYEKMQ (reference sequence). V trimming: 5 bases; J trimming: 8 bases; junction bases outside the gene matches: 12.

The V call is TRBV5-1, the J call TRBJ2-1; TRBD2 is a possible D gene (6 bases). The CDR3 loop spans 14 amino acids. The V end lost 5 bases, the J end lost 7 bases, and 16 bases lay between the germline ends. Germline CDR1 and CDR2: SGHRS and YFSETQ. DNA of the CDR3: TGCGCCAGCAGTCCTGGGAGGTTCTTGAATGAGCAGTTCTTC. It yields the protein CASSPGRFLNEQFF.